The present T cell receptor beta chain was sequenced within a study of graft-versus-host responses after intestinal transplantation listed by TCRdb under 2021. For the wider study: Multivisceral, liver-intestinal, or isolated intestinal transplants were received by the recipients. Anti-thymocyte globulin induction was given to all recipients, followed by maintenance tacrolimus and steroids for approximately three years. After intestinal transplantation, graft-versus-host and host-versus-graft alloreactive T cell clones were followed in the graft, circulation and bone marrow using bulk TCR-beta CDR3 sequencing. To identify alloreactive clones, pre-transplant mixed lymphocyte reaction products were sequenced and then compared with unstimulated pre-transplant donor and recipient T cells. Of the roughly 26 intestinal transplant recipients enrolled in the cohort, one of whom was a retransplant, 3 patients without pretransplant specimens were excluded. Donor T cell macrochimerism was defined as a peak of at least 4% donor T cells among recipient peripheral blood mononuclear cells. Rather than going through the commercial service, samples from three later patients were sequenced in-house on an Illumina MiSeq and processed with MiXCR.

The method behind the library was the immunoSEQ multiplex PCR assay. For most patients, genomic DNA was isolated with the Qiagen DNeasy Blood and Tissue Kit and shipped frozen to Adaptive Biotechnologies for TCR sequencing. For most patients, genomic DNA was subjected to high-throughput TCR-beta CDR3 sequencing by Adaptive Biotechnologies. In the paper's pipeline: Adaptive's ImmunoSEQ software supplied the TCR sequencing data for 18 patients, while MiXCR and VDJtools were used to process a few other patients. To correct CD4 versus CD8 sorting errors, sequences present in both subsets at a frequency ratio below 5:1 were removed. Because the origin of CDR3 nucleotide sequences shared between donor and recipient could not be assigned, those sequences were removed. To count as alloreactive, a clone needed at least 2-fold expansion over unstimulated cells and a minimum CFSE-low frequency of 0.002% (template counts) or 0.001% (read counts). Clones were considered mappable if detected in sequenced pre-transplant spleen, lymph node, or MLR CFSE-low populations of the donor or recipient. Cumulative frequency of alloreactive clones was calculated as a percentage of all sequences weighted by copy number. TCRdb obtained this table from immuneACCESS and retained in-frame rearrangements with V and J assigned. These tables miss some clones; where compared with another copy, unresolved V genes account for less than half of the shortfall, and the remainder is unexplained. V and J calls and clone size are copied from that table; D and trimming were computed from the DNA. The sample table lists some 130,000 clones, 85% to 95% of them with a count of one. Around 0.15% of the sample belongs to the ten largest clones.

The research as a whole found: GvH clones turned up in recipient bone marrow, with some appearing earlier in ileal mucosa or blood, a pattern consistent with an intestinal mucosal origin. Early after transplant, peak levels of circulating GvH clones were associated with declines in HvG clones. High GvH to HvG T cell clonal ratios were observed in the allografts of patients with donor T cell macrochimerism. The relatively low number and heterogeneity of intestinal transplant patients limited the conclusions.

Regarding this clone: It has no known antigen specificity. There are no base qualities to consult, and no much larger clone falls within one base. At the DNA level, this CDR3 is encoded by other sequences in the same sample as well.

There are 14 amino acids in the CDR3, from cysteine to phenylalanine inclusive. Only CDR3 DNA remains: 42 bases, in frame from the first base. According to the germline V gene, CDR1 reads MNHEY and CDR2 reads SVGAGI. V is pruned by 0 bases and J by 2 bases, leaving 0 bases of the junction without a gene match. What the time point label conveys for this sample: cells obtained before transplantation from donor or recipient. CD3+CD4+ and CD3+CD8+ populations were FACS-sorted from unstimulated pre-transplant donor and recipient cells taken from spleen or lymph nodes. The chain couples TRBV6-5 to TRBJ2-5, and TRBD1 aligns with 7 junction nucleotides. The clonotype originates from a human donor who received an intestinal transplant. Sequencing was performed on unstimulated CD4+ T cells sorted from spleen or lymph node cells, taken before intestinal transplant. At the DNA level, the sequence is TGTGCCAGCAGTTACTCGACAGGGCAAGAGACCCAGTACTTC. Translated, this gives CASSYSTGQETQYF.